The 32 T cell receptor beta chains presented below share a single source sample, sequenced in a study of OX40 agonist ivuxolimab in advanced cancers. Using immunoSEQ multiplex PCR, the repertoire was profiled, and TCRdb retains in-frame clones only, with some absent. The sample shows 60,000 to 70,000 clones, 83% of them seen only once. The sequences come from CD4+ or CD8+ T cells sorted from blood, collected in a trial of the OX40 agonist ivuxolimab. These receptors originate from an adult with an advanced solid tumor such as melanoma, head and neck, liver or kidney cancer.

V and J are TRBV30 and TRBJ2-2; 9 nucleotides line up with TRBD1. In germline, CDR1 is GTSNPN, CDR2 SVGIG (reference sequence). Losses at the gene ends were 5 bases for V and 6 bases for J; bases not matched to a gene: 13. The CDR3 is 16 amino acids. This chain's CDR3 is CAWEETGGAFAGELFF. The CDR3 nucleotides read TGTGCCTGGGAAGAAACAGGGGGCGCTTTTGCCGGGGAGCTGTTTTTT. The variable domain in full, with the rest retrieved from reference TRBV30 and TRBJ2-2, is SQTIHQWPATLVQPVGSPLSLECTVEGTSNPNLYWYRQAAGRGLQLLFYSVGIGQISSEVPQNLSASRPQDRQFILSSKKLLLSDSGFYLCAWEETGGAFAGELFFGEGSRLTVL.

This clone was seen just once. The chain is built from TRBV27 and TRBJ2-2; 8 bases line up with TRBD2. The germline CDR1 and CDR2 sequences are MNHEY and SMNVEV (reference sequence). V lost 1 base to trimming and J lost 6 bases; unmatched junction nucleotides: 4. The CDR3 totals 15 residues. The chain's CDR3 is CASSLYGRDAGELFF. The CDR3 DNA reads as TGTGCCAGCAGTTTATACGGGAGGGACGCCGGGGAGCTGTTTTTT.

This rearrangement joins TRBV18 to TRBJ2-1; no firm D call. The CDR3 is 12 amino acids. The V gene lost 3 bases and the J gene lost 9 bases, with 9 bases spanning the gap. Germline V CDR1 and CDR2: KGHSH, LQKENI. Here the CDR3 reads CASSPRFPEQFF. CDR3 DNA: TGTGCCAGCTCACCCCGATTTCCTGAGCAGTTCTTC. Using reference TRBV18 and TRBJ2-1 for the parts outside the CDR3, the full variable domain is NAGVMQNPRHLVRRRGQEARLRCSPMKGHSHVYWYRQLPEEGLKFMVYLQKENIIDESGMPKERFSAEFPKEGPSILRIQQVVRGDSAAYFCASSPRFPEQFFGPGTRLTVL.

The genes are TRBV25-1 and TRBJ2-5; D gene unclear. V was clipped by 0 bases and J by 5 bases, with 13 bases between them. The germline V gene encodes CDR1 MGHDK and CDR2 SYGVNS. The CDR3 has 15 amino acids. CDR3 nucleotides: TGTGCCAGCAGTGAATATGTCAGCACGGCGGAGACCCAGTACTTC. This codes for CASSEYVSTAETQYF.

This clone appeared a few times. The rearrangement uses TRBV23-1 and TRBJ2-5; TRBD1 matches at 9 bases. TRBV23-1 belongs to the ORF category, with a function that is uncertain. CDR3 length equals 17 residues. The junction had 5 bases not matched to a gene; V was cut back by 0 bases and J by 0 bases. As DNA, the CDR3 is TGCGCCAGCAGTCAATCGGACAGGGGCTGGGACCAAGAGACCCAGTACTTC. It encodes CASSQSDRGWDQETQYF.

The genes are TRBV27 and TRBJ2-5; D is perhaps TRBD1 (5 bases). The better agreement between TRBJ2-7 and the DNA end casts doubt on the J call. Germline-derived CDR1 and CDR2 are MNHEY and SMNVEV (reference sequence). This CDR3 is 13 amino acids long. For the CDR3, the DNA is TGTGCCAGCAGTTTAGACAGCTCCTACGAGCAGTACTTC. Protein product: CASSLDSSYEQYF.

In its sample, this clone was seen once. This chain connects TRBV5-4 to TRBJ2-3; unclear D gene. V was pared by 2 bases and J by 3 bases, with 13 bases between. Germline CDR1 is SGHNT and CDR2 is YYREEE (reference sequence). The CDR3 consists of 15 residues. The CDR3 sequence: CASSLGVPTTDTQYF. CDR3 nucleotides: TGTGCCAGCAGCTTAGGAGTCCCCACTACAGATACGCAGTATTTT. Together with reference TRBV5-4 and TRBJ2-3, the CDR3 gives the full variable domain: ETGVTQSPTHLIKTRGQQVTLRCSSQSGHNTVSWYQQALGQGPQFIFQYYREEENGRGNFPPRFSGLQFPNYSSELNVNALELDDSALYLCASSLGVPTTDTQYFGPGTRLTVL.

The chain joins TRBV10-1 to TRBJ2-2, with 10 positions matching TRBD2. The germline V gene encodes CDR1 WNHNN and CDR2 SYGVQD (reference sequence). The CDR3 loop spans 15 amino acids. Unmatched junction bases numbered 5, after V lost 5 bases and J lost 5 bases. The CDR3 reads CASSLAGEGTGELFF. CDR3 coding DNA: TGCGCCAGCAGTCTAGCGGGAGAGGGTACCGGGGAGCTGTTTTTT.

The CDR3 sequence is CASSVETDTQYF. CDR3 nucleotide sequence: TGTGCCAGCAGTGTAGAGACAGATACGCAGTATTTT. The gene calls are TRBV2 and TRBJ2-3; D is undetermined. The germline V gene encodes CDR1 SNHLY and CDR2 FYNNEI. V shed 4 bases and J shed 3 bases, with 5 bases lying between them. This CDR3 is 12 amino acids long.

V and J are TRBV5-1 and TRBJ1-1; maybe TRBD1 (5 bases). The CDR3 extends over 14 amino acids. Trimming pared 4 bases from V and 3 bases from J, leaving 13 bases between. The germline CDR1 and CDR2 sequences are SGHRS and YFSETQ. The CDR3: CASSPQGSDTEAFF. DNA of the CDR3: TGCGCCAGCAGCCCGCAGGGTAGCGACACTGAAGCTTTCTTT.

The chain recombines TRBV9 with TRBJ2-1; TRBD2 is a possible D gene (5 bases). Trimming stripped 0 bases from V and 6 bases from J, with 13 bases between. This CDR3 comprises 15 residues. From germline, CDR1 is SGDLS and CDR2 YYNGEE. The DNA for the CDR3 is TGTGCCAGCAGCGTAGCTACGCTAGCAGGCAATGAGCAGTTCTTC. This translates into CASSVATLAGNEQFF.

The chain links TRBV30 to TRBJ2-7; 7 bases align to TRBD2. V lost 3 bases, J lost 2 bases, and 7 bases stayed unmatched. This CDR3 is built from 14 residues. Germline CDR1 reads GTSNPN; CDR2 reads SVGIG (reference sequence). The CDR3 protein is CAWRGGAGTYEQYF. In nucleotides, the CDR3 is TGTGCCTGGAGGGGTGGAGCGGGAACCTACGAGCAGTACTTC.

A single count supports this clone. V and J are TRBV7-9 and TRBJ2-1, with D possibly matching TRBD2 (5 bases). The ends were cut back, 5 bases at V and 1 base at J, with 9 bases in the middle. CDR1 SEHNR and CDR2 FQNEAQ come from the germline V gene (reference sequence). This CDR3 is built from 14 residues. The CDR3 region is CASSPSGSYNEQFF. In DNA, the CDR3 is TGTGCCAGCAGCCCGAGCGGTTCCTACAATGAGCAGTTCTTC.

In this sample, this clone turned up once. The J gene is TRBJ1-5, the V gene TRBV18, with D unclear. Looked up from germline, CDR1 is KGHSH and CDR2 is LQKENI. The CDR3 extends over 16 amino acids. V lost 1 base to trimming and J lost 4 bases, with 14 bases between them. DNA for the CDR3: TGTGCCAGCTCACCACGGAGGGCCCCTCCTAATCAGCCCCAGCATTTT. This sequence encodes CASSPRRAPPNQPQHF.

The V call is TRBV5-6, the J call TRBJ2-7; D might be TRBD2 (5 bases). V was cut by 2 bases and J by 6 bases, with 15 bases left in between. The CDR3 is 14 residues long. The germline V gene has CDR1 SGHDT and CDR2 YYEEEE. As DNA, the CDR3 is TGTGCCAGCAGCTTTTCGTTCTCAGAGGGCGAGCAGTACTTC. This encodes CASSFSFSEGEQYF.

V gene TRBV5-6 combines with J gene TRBJ1-1, with a tentative D call TRBD1 (5 bases). CDR1 and CDR2 (germline): SGHDT, YYEEEE. The CDR3 runs 14 residues. Trimming cost V 0 bases and J 1 base, with 7 bases left between them. CDR3 nucleotides: TGTGCCAGCAGCTTGGGCAGGGAGAACACTGAAGCTTTCTTT. It is translated as CASSLGRENTEAFF.

The rearrangement links TRBV6-5 to TRBJ1-4; D not resolved. The germline V and J ends were trimmed by 6 bases and 0 bases, with 11 bases remaining between them. Germline-derived CDR1 and CDR2 are MNHEY and SVGAGI. This CDR3 has 15 residues. CDR3 DNA sequence: TGTGCCAGCAGCAACCCGGGAGCAACTAATGAAAAACTGTTTTTT. Its translation is CASSNPGATNEKLFF.

CDR3 nucleotides: TGCGCCAGCAGCCCGGGAGCAGATACGCAGTATTTT. Translating it yields CASSPGADTQYF. The chain uses TRBV10-2 and TRBJ2-3; maybe TRBD2 (6 bases). The CDR3 is made up of 12 amino acids. Germline values: CDR1 WSHSY, CDR2 SAAADI. The V gene lost 6 bases and the J gene lost 4 bases, with 8 bases spanning the gap.

This clone appeared a few times. The V gene is TRBV2, the J gene TRBJ2-2, with 8 bases identical to TRBD1. The CDR3 spans 14 residues. The junction had 4 bases not matched to a gene; V was cut back by 7 bases and J by 3 bases. CDR1 SNHLY and CDR2 FYNNEI come from the germline V gene. The CDR3 spells CASNGQGDTGELFF. The CDR3 nucleotides are TGTGCCAGCAACGGACAGGGCGACACCGGGGAGCTGTTTTTT.

This clone appeared a few times. The J gene is TRBJ2-7, the V gene TRBV7-6, with D unresolved. Trimming left V 5 bases short and J 4 bases short, with 12 bases between. This CDR3 is built from 13 residues. From germline, CDR1 is SGHVS and CDR2 FNYEAQ. CDR3: CASSPSPGYEQYF. CDR3 DNA: TGTGCCAGCAGCCCCTCCCCCGGTTACGAGCAGTACTTC.

CDR3 residues: CASSEVVDNVNKGANVLTF. The CDR3, as DNA: TGTGCCAGCAGTGAAGTTGTGGACAACGTCAATAAGGGGGCCAACGTCCTGACTTTC. The chain couples TRBV2 to TRBJ2-6; the D gene is possibly TRBD1 (5 bases). The V end was cut by 1 base, the J end by 4 bases, with 20 bases between. Germline values: CDR1 SNHLY, CDR2 FYNNEI. CDR3 length: 19 residues.

This chain joins TRBV7-2 and TRBJ2-4, with 12 positions matching TRBD2. Germline CDR1 is SGHTA and CDR2 is FQGNSA. Trimming cost V 5 bases and J 9 bases; bases outside gene matches: 5. This CDR3 comprises 14 residues. The CDR3 nucleotides are TGTGCCAGCAGCAAGACGGGACTAGCGGGCATTCAGTACTTC. Translating it yields CASSKTGLAGIQYF.

This chain links TRBV5-5 with TRBJ2-7, with 11 positions matching TRBD2. The CDR3 has 14 residues. Germline-derived CDR1 and CDR2 are SGHKS and YYEKEE (reference sequence). Trimming took 4 bases from V and 5 from J; bases not matched to a gene: 5. This chain's CDR3 is CASSTSGRSNEQYF. As DNA, the CDR3 is TGTGCCAGCAGCACTAGCGGGAGAAGCAACGAGCAGTACTTC. The whole variable domain, filled in from reference TRBV5-5 and TRBJ2-7, reads DAGVTQSPTHLIKTRGQQVTLRCSPISGHKSVSWYQQVLGQGPQFIFQYYEKEERGRGNFPDRFSARQFPNYSSELNVNALLLGDSALYLCASSTSGRSNEQYFGPGTRLTVT.

This chain uses TRBV9 with TRBJ2-7; D is perhaps TRBD2 (6 bases). The CDR3 extends over 14 amino acids. Germline V gene lookup returns CDR1 SGDLS and CDR2 YYNGEE. The germline V and J ends were trimmed by 2 bases and 2 bases, with 11 bases remaining between them. The CDR3 DNA is TGTGCCAGCAGCGTTTCGGGAGTAGCCTACGAGCAGTACTTC. It is translated as CASSVSGVAYEQYF.

The genes are TRBV29-1 and TRBJ2-3; perhaps D is TRBD1 or TRBD2 (5 bases each). Trimming pared 6 bases from V and 2 bases from J, leaving 12 bases between. This CDR3 has 13 residues. Germline V gene sequence: CDR1 SQVTM, CDR2 ANQGSEA. This chain's CDR3 is CSVIRDPTDTQYF. The CDR3 DNA is TGCAGCGTGATCCGGGACCCCACAGATACGCAGTATTTT.

This clone was observed a few times. The rearrangement links TRBV7-9 to TRBJ1-5; 7 bases fit TRBD1. This CDR3 spans 19 amino acids. Per germline, CDR1 SEHNR and CDR2 FQNEAQ (reference sequence). V gave up 5 bases and J gave up 15 bases; unmatched junction bases: 31. The CDR3 here is CASSQSANPPRDRVQCWHF. In nucleotides, the CDR3 is TGTGCCAGCAGCCAAAGCGCAAATCCTCCCCGGGACAGAGTCCAATGTTGGCATTTT.

V gene TRBV29-1 combines with J gene TRBJ2-1; D may be TRBD1 (5 bases). CDR1 is SQVTM, CDR2 ANQGSEA, per germline. The CDR3 has 13 amino acids. The germline V and J ends were trimmed by 5 bases and 5 bases, with 13 bases remaining between them. The CDR3 loop is CSVRRQSHNEQFF. The CDR3 nucleotides read TGCAGCGTTCGAAGACAGTCCCACAATGAGCAGTTCTTC.

This sequence joins TRBV18 and TRBJ1-2; the match to TRBD1 covers 8 bases. The trim removed 4 bases at V and 4 bases at J, leaving 5 bases unmatched. There are 14 residues in the CDR3. Germline V CDR1 and CDR2: KGHSH, LQKENI. The CDR3 DNA reads as TGTGCCAGCTCACTGGACAGGGACGGCTATGGCTACACCTTC. As protein: CASSLDRDGYGYTF.

This clone was seen many times. This chain connects TRBV5-1 to TRBJ1-4, with D perhaps TRBD1 (5 bases). This CDR3 comprises 16 residues. Per germline, CDR1 SGHRS and CDR2 YFSETQ. V was shortened by 4 bases and J by 3 bases, with 16 bases between the two germline ends. CDR3 in amino acids: CASSPLLGASNEKLFF. CDR3 sequence (DNA): TGCGCCAGCAGCCCGCTTTTAGGGGCTTCTAATGAAAAACTGTTTTTT.

By sample share, this clone is medium-sized. This chain joins TRBV30 and TRBJ2-1; tentative D call: TRBD2 (6 bases). The germline V gene has CDR1 GTSNPN and CDR2 SVGIG (reference sequence). CDR3 length: 13 amino acids. The V end lost 1 base, the J end lost 6 bases, and 10 bases lay between the germline ends. The CDR3 region is CAWSAGEVNEQFF. The CDR3 nucleotides are TGTGCCTGGAGTGCCGGGGAGGTCAATGAGCAGTTCTTC.

This clone appeared once. The V gene is TRBV5-1, the J gene TRBJ2-3; D uncertain. Germline V CDR1 and CDR2: SGHRS, YFSETQ. V lost 2 bases to trimming and J lost 0 bases, with 10 bases between them. The CDR3 runs 15 residues. The CDR3: CASSLEDSSTDTQYF. CDR3 DNA: TGCGCCAGCAGCTTAGAAGATTCTAGCACAGATACGCAGTATTTT.

V usage is TRBV4-1 and J usage is TRBJ1-2, with a possible D match to TRBD1 (5 bases). Germline CDR1 is MGHRA and CDR2 is YSYEKL. The V and J ends lost 1 base and 8 bases respectively, with 20 bases between them. The length of the CDR3 is 16 residues. CDR3 sequence reads: CASSQALGGTYVGYTF. As DNA, the CDR3 is TGCGCCAGCAGCCAAGCTCTCGGAGGGACTTATGTGGGCTACACCTTC.